This entry lists 25 T cell receptor beta chains sequenced from one sample in a study of T cell responses to AZD1222 COVID-19 vaccine. Assay used: immunoSEQ multiplex PCR; TCRdb lists only in-frame clones, some missing. The table shows 130,000 to 150,000 clones, with roughly four fifths occurring only once. Sequenced here: peripheral blood, sampled on day 0 of MenACWY control vaccination. These receptors were taken from an adult in good health.

The chain recombines TRBV28 with TRBJ1-4, with 7 bases fitting TRBD1. Germline V CDR1 and CDR2: MDHEN, SYDVKM. The CDR3 consists of 13 residues. Trimming cost V 10 bases and J 3 bases; bases outside gene matches: 5. The CDR3, as DNA: TGTGCCACCAAGGGGGCCGCTAATGAAAAACTGTTTTTT. It encodes CATKGAANEKLFF.

The rearrangement uses TRBV18 and TRBJ2-1, with 9 bases lining up with TRBD1. The V gene end was trimmed by 3 bases and the J gene end by 7 bases; junction bases not matched to a gene: 7. CDR1 KGHSH and CDR2 LQKENI come from the germline V gene. The CDR3 runs 15 residues. The CDR3 protein is CASSPPGQGGNEQFF. CDR3 DNA: TGTGCCAGCTCACCCCCGGGACAGGGAGGGAATGAGCAGTTCTTC.

The CDR3 sequence: CASSTTSGGPYEQYF. The CDR3, as DNA: TGTGCCAGTAGTACGACTAGCGGGGGGCCCTACGAGCAGTACTTC. J is TRBJ2-7 and V is TRBV19; TRBD2 agrees at 13 bases. The length of the CDR3 is 15 residues. V trimming: 4 bases; J trimming: 2 bases; junction bases outside the gene matches: 2. The germline CDR1 and CDR2 sequences are LNHDA and SQIVND (reference sequence).

This chain joins TRBV6-5 and TRBJ1-1, with D unclear. Germline values: CDR1 MNHEY, CDR2 SVGAGI. Trimming took off 6 bases at V and 6 bases at J, with 11 bases between the two ends. The CDR3 has 12 amino acids. The chain's CDR3 is CASSNPGSEAFF. In DNA, the CDR3 is TGTGCCAGCAGCAACCCGGGGTCTGAAGCTTTCTTT.

The chain couples TRBV5-1 to TRBJ2-7; possible D gene TRBD1, 6 bases. The V and J ends lost 7 bases and 2 bases respectively, with 22 bases between them. Germline lookup yields CDR1 SGHRS and CDR2 YFSETQ. CDR3 length: 16 residues. The CDR3 region has the DNA TGCGCCAGCCATGGGCAACAGGGTATCTCGACCTACGAGCAGTACTTC. Protein sequence: CASHGQQGISTYEQYF.

The chain links TRBV23-1 to TRBJ2-2, with D perhaps being TRBD1 or TRBD2 (5 bases each). TRBV23-1 is designated an ORF whose function remains uncertain. Trimming took 4 bases from V and 5 from J, leaving 14 bases between them. CDR3 length: 15 amino acids. CDR3 nucleotides: TGCGCCAGCAGTCCCCCCGGGACGGAAACCGGGGAGCTGTTTTTT. Encoded protein: CASSPPGTETGELFF.

This chain joins TRBV12-3 or TRBV12-4 and TRBJ1-3; D unresolved. The CDR3 length is 13 residues. Deletions cut 11 bases from V and 0 bases from J, with 11 bases between. In nucleotides, the CDR3 is TGTGCCGGTCGCGGCCGCTCTGGAAACACCATATATTTT. This translates into CAGRGRSGNTIYF.

The gene calls are TRBV6-5 and TRBJ1-2; D perhaps matches TRBD1 (6 bases). Trimming took 7 bases from V and 4 from J, leaving 16 bases between them. This CDR3 has 14 amino acids. Germline-derived CDR1 and CDR2 are MNHEY and SVGAGI. CDR3 nucleotides: TGTGCCAGCACCGAGGACAGCTCACGCTATGGCTACACCTTC. Its protein product is CASTEDSSRYGYTF.

This clone was found a few times. V is TRBV6-6 and J is TRBJ2-1; 11 bases fit TRBD1. Germline V lookup: CDR1 MNHNY, CDR2 SVGAGI (reference sequence). The length of the CDR3 is 16 residues. J gave up 8 bases and V 0 bases, and 6 bases lay outside the gene matches. CDR3 nucleotides: TGTGCCAGCAGTTACTCCGCGGGACAGGGGGTCGATGAGCAGTTCTTC. Residues: CASSYSAGQGVDEQFF.

This CDR3 reads CASSQGRTSYEQYF. The CDR3 DNA reads TGTGCCAGCAGCCAGGGACGGACCTCCTACGAGCAGTACTTC. The chain recombines TRBV7-2 with TRBJ2-7, with D perhaps matching TRBD1 or TRBD2 (5 bases each). Germline V gene sequence: CDR1 SGHTA, CDR2 FQGNSA. There are 14 residues in the CDR3. V was pared by 5 bases and J by 0 bases, with 11 bases between.

The chain recombines TRBV19 with TRBJ1-4, with TRBD1 identical over 9 bases. The CDR3 spans 15 residues. Germline V lookup: CDR1 LNHDA, CDR2 SQIVND (reference sequence). The J segment lost 8 bases and the V segment lost 3 bases, leaving 7 bases of the junction unmatched. The CDR3 region is CASSMGQGRGEKLFF. Written as DNA, the CDR3 is TGTGCCAGTAGTATGGGACAGGGCAGAGGAGAAAAACTGTTTTTT.

J is TRBJ1-4 and V is TRBV12-3 or TRBV12-4, with a possible D match to TRBD1 (6 bases). V lost 3 bases and J 8 bases, leaving 10 bases between the germline ends. This CDR3 region has 13 residues. CDR3 DNA: TGTGCCAGCAGTTTTGGGGGGCCCGAAAAACTGTTTTTT. It specifies CASSFGGPEKLFF.

The gene calls are TRBV6-5 and TRBJ1-1; 8 bases line up with TRBD1. V lost 2 bases, J lost 4 bases, and 9 bases stayed unmatched. Germline assignment: CDR1 MNHEY and CDR2 SVGAGI. The CDR3 loop spans 16 amino acids. The CDR3 sequence: CASSYAPRTGPTEAFF. The CDR3 coding sequence is TGTGCCAGCAGTTACGCCCCCCGGACAGGGCCCACTGAAGCTTTCTTT.

The chain carries TRBV13 and TRBJ2-1; D is unresolved. Germline loops: CDR1 PRHDT, CDR2 FYEKMQ (reference sequence). The CDR3 has 12 amino acids. The V gene lost 5 bases and the J gene lost 9 bases, with 11 bases spanning the gap. The CDR3 protein is CASSRGNREQFF. The DNA of the CDR3 is TGTGCCAGCAGCCGTGGGAACCGTGAGCAGTTCTTC.

The CDR3 DNA follows: TGTGCCAGCAGCTTATGGGAGGAGACCCAGTACTTC. Translated, it gives CASSLWEETQYF. The chain is built from TRBV7-2 and TRBJ2-5, with D perhaps TRBD2 (5 bases). Trimming pared 2 bases from V and 5 bases from J, leaving 6 bases between. Looked up from germline, CDR1 is SGHTA and CDR2 is FQGNSA. The CDR3 runs 12 residues.

This chain links TRBV21-1 with TRBJ1-2; the D call in the table, TRBD1, was not verified against the DNA. TRBV21-1 is classified as a pseudogene. The CDR3 is 16 residues long. CDR3 DNA: TGTGCCAGCAGCAAAATGCGACCAGGGGTGGTGTATGGCTACACCTTC. It encodes CASSKMRPGVVYGYTF.

The chain links TRBV18 to TRBJ2-3; D gene uncertain. Trimming pared 3 bases from V and 0 bases from J, leaving 19 bases between. The CDR3 has 18 residues. Germline CDR1 reads KGHSH; CDR2 reads LQKENI. In DNA form, the CDR3 reads TGTGCCAGCTCACCTAGGGTGGCCAAACTATTCAGCACAGATACGCAGTATTTT. It encodes CASSPRVAKLFSTDTQYF.

The chain links TRBV11-2 to TRBJ2-2, with 7 nucleotides matching TRBD1. The CDR3 has 16 amino acids. Trimming took 5 bases from V and 5 from J; bases not matched to a gene: 11. Per the germline V gene, CDR1 is SGHAT and CDR2 is FQNNGV. The CDR3 loop is CASSPWRQGRTGELFF. CDR3 DNA: TGTGCCAGCAGCCCCTGGCGACAGGGCAGGACCGGGGAGCTGTTTTTT.

This clone has only one observation. This chain joins TRBV11-2 and TRBJ1-2, with TRBD1 as a possible D gene (5 bases). The V and J ends lost 4 bases and 8 bases respectively, with 11 bases between them. CDR1 SGHAT and CDR2 FQNNGV come from the germline V gene. The CDR3 has 12 amino acids. DNA for the CDR3: TGTGCCAGCAGCTCGGGACTTATCGGCTACACCTTC. Translation gives CASSSGLIGYTF.

This chain links TRBV7-9 with TRBJ1-4; tentatively, D is TRBD1 (5 bases). CDR1 and CDR2 (germline): SEHNR, FQNEAQ (reference sequence). Trimming shortened V by 5 bases and J by 8 bases, and 15 bases separated the two germline ends. This CDR3 region has 14 residues. CDR3 DNA: TGTGCCAGCAGCCGACAGCCCCAGGTGGAAAAACTGTTTTTT. Its translation: CASSRQPQVEKLFF.

The chain employs TRBV7-2 and TRBJ1-3, with D perhaps TRBD1 (6 bases). Germline V gene data show CDR1 as SGHTA and CDR2 as FQGNSA. This CDR3 comprises 14 residues. Trimming shortened V by 5 bases and J by 4 bases, and 12 bases separated the two germline ends. CDR3: CASSHGGLGNTIYF. In DNA form, the CDR3 reads TGTGCCAGCAGCCACGGGGGGCTCGGAAACACCATATATTTT.

The chain uses TRBV27 and TRBJ2-3; weak D call: TRBD1 (6 bases). Trimming removed 5 bases at V and 4 bases at J, with 10 bases between. Germline V gene sequence: CDR1 MNHEY, CDR2 SMNVEV (reference sequence). The CDR3 consists of 13 residues. The CDR3 sequence: CASSGTGPDTQYF. CDR3 in DNA: TGTGCCAGCAGTGGAACAGGGCCAGATACGCAGTATTTT.

This chain uses TRBV2 with TRBJ2-1; weak D call: TRBD1 (5 bases). The ends were cut back, 7 bases at V and 2 bases at J, with 12 bases in the middle. The CDR3 is 14 residues long. The germline CDR1 and CDR2 sequences are SNHLY and FYNNEI. CDR3 sequence (DNA): TGTGCCAGCATCAAGGACAATCCCTACAATGAGCAGTTCTTC. Its translation: CASIKDNPYNEQFF.

V gene TRBV5-1 combines with J gene TRBJ2-6; D not certain. Germline values: CDR1 SGHRS, CDR2 YFSETQ. With 5 bases removed from V and 0 bases from J, the gap between germline ends came to 6 bases. The CDR3 length is 14 residues. The CDR3 region is CASRGLSGANVLTF. CDR3 nucleotide sequence: TGCGCCAGCAGGGGCCTCTCTGGGGCCAACGTCCTGACTTTC.

The chain combines TRBV6-5 with TRBJ1-4, with D uncertain. The V and J ends lost 2 bases and 7 bases respectively, with 8 bases between them. Germline loops: CDR1 MNHEY, CDR2 SVGAGI. This CDR3 is built from 13 residues. CDR3 coding DNA: TGTGCCAGCAGTTACGATCGCGGTGAAAAACTGTTTTTT. The encoded protein is CASSYDRGEKLFF.